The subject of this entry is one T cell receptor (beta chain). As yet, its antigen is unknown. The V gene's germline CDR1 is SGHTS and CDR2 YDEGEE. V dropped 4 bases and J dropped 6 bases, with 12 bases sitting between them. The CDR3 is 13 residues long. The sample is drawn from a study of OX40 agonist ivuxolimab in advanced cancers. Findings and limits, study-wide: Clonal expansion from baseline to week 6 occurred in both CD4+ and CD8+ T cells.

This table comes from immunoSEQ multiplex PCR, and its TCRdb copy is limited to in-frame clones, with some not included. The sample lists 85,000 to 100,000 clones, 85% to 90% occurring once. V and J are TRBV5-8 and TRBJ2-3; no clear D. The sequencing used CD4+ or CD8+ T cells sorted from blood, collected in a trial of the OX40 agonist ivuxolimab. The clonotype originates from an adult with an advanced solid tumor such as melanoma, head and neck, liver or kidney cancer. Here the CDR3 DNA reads TGTGCCAGCAGCCCTATAGCCTCGGATACGCAGTATTTT. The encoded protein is CASSPIASDTQYF.